Listed here are 31 T cell receptor beta chains from one sample, sequenced in a study of blood T cell repertoires in COVID-19. Measured with immunoSEQ multiplex PCR; TCRdb has only the in-frame clones, and not every one. The table includes 200,000 to 300,000 clones, around nine tenths detected once. The specimen sequenced was peripheral blood. The source is a man under 40 with active or convalescent COVID-19.

The CDR3 sequence is CASSTGVGGAADTQYF. The CDR3 DNA reads as TGTGCCAGCAGTACGGGGGTCGGGGGAGCTGCAGATACGCAGTATTTT. The chain employs TRBV5-4 and TRBJ2-3, with D possibly being TRBD2 (6 bases). V was trimmed by 5 bases and J by 4 bases, leaving 20 bases between them. This CDR3 region has 16 residues. Germline lookup yields CDR1 SGHNT and CDR2 YYREEE (reference sequence).

This sequence joins TRBV25-1 and TRBJ2-1; 10 bases are a match to TRBD2. The germline V gene has CDR1 MGHDK and CDR2 SYGVNS. Trimming took 3 bases from V and 6 from J; bases not matched to a gene: 5. The CDR3 totals 15 residues. The CDR3 loop reads CASSDQGLASNEQFF. The CDR3 nucleotides read TGTGCCAGCAGTGACCAGGGACTAGCGTCCAATGAGCAGTTCTTC.

Of note for this clone: Distinct nucleotide sequences in the sample also encode this CDR3. The V gene is TRBV5-1, the J gene TRBJ2-1, with no clear D. In germline, CDR1 is SGHRS, CDR2 YFSETQ. V lost 3 bases and J lost 4, with 2 bases in between. The CDR3 has 11 residues. CDR3: CASSSYNEQFF. The CDR3 nucleotides read TGCGCCAGCAGCTCATACAATGAGCAGTTCTTC.

In nucleotides, the CDR3 is TGCGCCAGCAGCTTGGAGGGGGTCTCCTATAATTCACCCCTCCACTTT. Protein sequence: CASSLEGVSYNSPLHF. The rearrangement joins TRBV5-1 to TRBJ1-6; D perhaps matches TRBD1 (6 bases). The CDR3 sequence is 16 residues long. The V gene lost 0 bases and the J gene lost 0 bases, with 7 bases spanning the gap. Germline V CDR1 and CDR2: SGHRS, YFSETQ.

The chain carries TRBV3-1 (or the pseudogene TRBV3-2) and TRBJ2-1; no reliable D call. The CDR3 extends over 12 amino acids. The germline V gene encodes CDR1 LGHDT and CDR2 YNNKEL (reference sequence). Trimming removed 4 bases at V and 7 bases at J, with 8 bases between. CDR3 region: CASSLTRNEQFF. CDR3 sequence (DNA): TGTGCCAGCAGCCTGACAAGGAATGAGCAGTTCTTC.

The chain carries TRBV11-2 and TRBJ1-2, with 7 positions matching TRBD1. V lost 2 bases, J lost 4 bases, and 7 bases stayed unmatched. Germline CDR1 and CDR2: SGHAT and FQNNGV. The CDR3 is 15 residues long. The CDR3 nucleotides are TGTGCCAGCAGCTTAACGCAGGGGGATCCCTATGGCTACACCTTC. It is translated as CASSLTQGDPYGYTF.

The V gene is TRBV10-3, the J gene TRBJ1-2; D unresolved. The length of the CDR3 is 14 residues. V was trimmed by 8 bases and J by 8 bases, leaving 21 bases between them. Looked up from germline, CDR1 is ENHRY and CDR2 is SYGVKD. DNA of the CDR3: TGTGCCATCGGGTCTCCCATGACGCTAGGAGGCTACACCTTC. This codes for CAIGSPMTLGGYTF.

This chain connects TRBV3-1 (or the pseudogene TRBV3-2) to TRBJ1-5, with D unresolved. The ends were cut back, 1 base at V and 4 bases at J, with 8 bases in the middle. Per the germline V gene, CDR1 is LGHDT and CDR2 is YNNKEL (reference sequence). This CDR3 spans 14 amino acids. The CDR3 sequence is CASSQVEGNQPQHF. CDR3 sequence (DNA): TGTGCCAGCAGCCAAGTAGAGGGAAATCAGCCCCAGCATTTT.

The chain carries TRBV6-5 and TRBJ1-1; D not resolved. V gave up 10 bases and J gave up 1 base, with 7 bases separating them. The CDR3 has 11 amino acids. The V gene's germline CDR1 is MNHEY and CDR2 SVGAGI. The CDR3 here is CATKKNTEAFF. The CDR3 DNA sequence: TGTGCCACTAAGAAGAACACTGAAGCTTTCTTT.

This sequence joins TRBV19 and TRBJ1-5; D may be TRBD1 (5 bases). V shed 7 bases and J shed 0 bases, with 16 bases lying between them. CDR3 length: 16 amino acids. Germline V lookup: CDR1 LNHDA, CDR2 SQIVND (reference sequence). CDR3 coding DNA: TGTGCCAGTATGGACACCCCAGGGAATAGCAATCAGCCCCAGCATTTT. Its translation is CASMDTPGNSNQPQHF.

This rearrangement joins TRBV27 to TRBJ2-2; perhaps TRBD2 as D (6 bases). There are 16 residues in the CDR3. The V and J ends lost 4 bases and 1 base respectively, with 13 bases between them. Per germline, CDR1 MNHEY and CDR2 SMNVEV (reference sequence). As DNA, the CDR3 is TGTGCCAGCAGTTCTGCTGTGGGGGGGAACACCGGGGAGCTGTTTTTT. Translating it yields CASSSAVGGNTGELFF.

The V gene is TRBV5-5, the J gene TRBJ1-3; TRBD1 matches at 7 bases. Germline CDR1 and CDR2: SGHKS and YYEKEE (reference sequence). The ends lost 6 bases at V and 5 bases at J; junction bases unmatched: 14. The CDR3 totals 16 residues. In DNA, the CDR3 is TGTGCCAGCACCCAAGGGCCCCGACAGGGTAGAAACACCATATATTTT. Residues: CASTQGPRQGRNTIYF. Full variable domain (remainder filled in from reference TRBV5-5 and TRBJ1-3): DAGVTQSPTHLIKTRGQQVTLRCSPISGHKSVSWYQQVLGQGPQFIFQYYEKEERGRGNFPDRFSARQFPNYSSELNVNALLLGDSALYLCASTQGPRQGRNTIYFGEGSWLTVV.

The V and J genes are TRBV5-1 and TRBJ2-7; 8 bases fit TRBD1. The V segment lost 8 bases and the J segment 5 bases; nucleotides outside the gene matches: 15. The CDR3 length is 15 residues. CDR1 and CDR2 from the germline V gene are SGHRS and YFSETQ. The DNA of the CDR3 is TGCGCCAGTGCACCCCCCAGACAGGGGTTCCACGAGCAGTACTTC. This codes for CASAPPRQGFHEQYF.

The CDR3 sequence: CASNTEETQYF. CDR3 coding DNA: TGTGCCAGCAATACGGAAGAGACCCAGTACTTC. The chain employs TRBV2 and TRBJ2-5; D not resolved. The length of the CDR3 is 11 residues. CDR1 and CDR2 (germline): SNHLY, FYNNEI. The V end was cut by 7 bases, the J end by 3 bases, with 6 bases between.

The chain combines TRBV5-1 with TRBJ1-6; D gene uncertain. The CDR3 runs 15 residues. Trimming took off 0 bases at V and 7 bases at J, with 11 bases between the two ends. Germline values: CDR1 SGHRS, CDR2 YFSETQ. This CDR3 reads CASSLAGSANSPLHF. CDR3 coding DNA: TGCGCCAGCAGCTTGGCCGGAAGCGCAAATTCACCCCTCCACTTT.

The J gene is TRBJ1-2, the V gene TRBV12-3 or TRBV12-4, with no clear D. V gave up 6 bases and J gave up 8 bases, with 13 bases separating them. This CDR3 comprises 12 residues. CDR3 coding DNA: TGTGCCAGCAGGGGCCAGAATGGAGGCTACACCTTC. Protein product: CASRGQNGGYTF.

V is TRBV7-2 and J is TRBJ1-2, with a weak D call TRBD1 (5 bases). This CDR3 contains 16 residues. CDR1 SGHTA and CDR2 FQGNSA come from the germline V gene. The V gene lost 3 bases and the J gene lost 7 bases, with 21 bases spanning the gap. The CDR3 nucleotides read TGTGCCAGCAGCTTGAGTTTAGCCCAGGGAAGGAGTGGCTACACCTTC. This translates into CASSLSLAQGRSGYTF.

The CDR3 is CASSYDTASGELFF. The CDR3 DNA is TGTGCCAGTAGCTACGACACGGCCTCCGGGGAGCTGTTTTTT. The chain carries TRBV19 and TRBJ2-2; D is undetermined. The V gene's germline CDR1 is LNHDA and CDR2 SQIVND (reference sequence). The CDR3 loop spans 14 amino acids. Trimming took 6 bases from V and 6 from J, leaving 14 bases between them.

The chain couples TRBV25-1 to TRBJ1-6; TRBD1 aligns across 7 bases. Germline V gene lookup returns CDR1 MGHDK and CDR2 SYGVNS. Trimming cost V 5 bases and J 10 bases; bases outside gene matches: 8. This CDR3 region has 14 residues. The CDR3 protein is CASSIGTADSPLHF. The DNA of the CDR3 is TGTGCCAGCAGTATCGGGACAGCGGACTCACCCCTCCACTTT.

This clone was detected a few times. The V gene is TRBV11-2, the J gene TRBJ2-5, with 7 nucleotides matching TRBD2. Germline CDR1 reads SGHAT; CDR2 reads FQNNGV. V was clipped by 5 bases and J by 5 bases; unmatched bases: 8. This CDR3 is built from 14 residues. CDR3 loop: CASSPLGGLETQYF. The CDR3 DNA reads TGTGCCAGCAGCCCACTGGGGGGGTTGGAGACCCAGTACTTC. The entire variable domain, with the rest obtained from reference TRBV11-2 and TRBJ2-5, is as follows: EAGVAQSPRYKIIEKRQSVAFWCNPISGHATLYWYQQILGQGPKLLIQFQNNGVVDDSQLPKDRFSAERLKGVDSTLKIQPAKLEDSAVYLCASSPLGGLETQYFGPGTRLLVL.

The chain links TRBV6-2 or TRBV6-3 to TRBJ2-3; 10 nucleotides line up with TRBD2. V gave up 5 bases and J gave up 0 bases; unmatched junction bases: 11. This CDR3 spans 18 amino acids. Germline V gives CDR1 MNHEY, CDR2 SVGEGT. DNA of the CDR3: TGTGCCAGCAGTCGCGAACTAGCGGGGTTACGAAGCACAGATACGCAGTATTTT. Amino acid sequence: CASSRELAGLRSTDTQYF.

This clone has just one count. This chain links TRBV5-4 with TRBJ1-6, with a possible D match to TRBD1 (6 bases). V was trimmed by 0 bases and J by 9 bases, leaving 16 bases between them. In germline, CDR1 is SGHNT, CDR2 YYREEE (reference sequence). This CDR3 region has 16 residues. The CDR3: CASSLGGQGDVSPLHF. CDR3 DNA sequence: TGTGCCAGCAGCTTGGGGGGGCAGGGAGACGTTTCACCCCTCCACTTT.

The chain couples TRBV11-2 to TRBJ2-2; 7 nucleotides line up with TRBD1. The V segment lost 4 bases and the J segment 8 bases; nucleotides outside the gene matches: 4. The V gene's germline CDR1 is SGHAT and CDR2 FQNNGV. CDR3 length equals 13 residues. The CDR3: CASSSGQNGELFF. CDR3 sequence (DNA): TGTGCCAGCAGCTCGGGACAGAATGGGGAGCTGTTTTTT.

The chain is built from TRBV25-1 and TRBJ2-5; no clear D gene. Germline CDR1 reads MGHDK; CDR2 reads SYGVNS. V lost 4 bases and J lost 1, with 7 bases in between. The CDR3 has 13 amino acids. The CDR3 coding sequence is TGTGCCAGCAGTGCCTATCGCCAAGAGACCCAGTACTTC. It encodes CASSAYRQETQYF.

This chain joins TRBV5-6 and TRBJ1-5; D ambiguous. The length of the CDR3 is 15 residues. Germline V gene data show CDR1 as SGHDT and CDR2 as YYEEEE. V was clipped by 0 bases and J by 2 bases, with 9 bases between them. The CDR3 nucleotides are TGTGCCAGCAGCTTGGGCTTTCCGGGCAATCAGCCCCAGCATTTT. Protein: CASSLGFPGNQPQHF. Supplemented by reference TRBV5-6 and TRBJ1-5, the full variable domain reads DAGVTQSPTHLIKTRGQQVTLRCSPKSGHDTVSWYQQALGQGPQFIFQYYEEEERQRGNFPDRFSGHQFPNYSSELNVNALLLGDSALYLCASSLGFPGNQPQHFGDGTRLSIL.

V is TRBV6-1 and J is TRBJ1-6; 7 bases agree with TRBD1. J was trimmed by 4 bases and V by 2 bases; bases with no gene match: 5. This CDR3 region has 16 residues. CDR1 and CDR2 (germline): MNHNS, SASEGT. CDR3 sequence: CASSEFRGQYNSPLHF. CDR3 nucleotide sequence: TGTGCCAGCAGTGAATTTAGGGGACAGTATAATTCACCCCTCCACTTT.

This chain connects TRBV4-1 to TRBJ2-2, with D possibly being TRBD2 (5 bases). The CDR3 is 16 amino acids. The ends were cut back, 1 base at V and 4 bases at J, with 13 bases in the middle. The germline gives CDR1 MGHRA, CDR2 YSYEKL. This CDR3 is CASSQAGSGATGELFF. CDR3 in DNA: TGCGCCAGCAGCCAAGCGGGGTCGGGCGCCACCGGGGAGCTGTTTTTT.

V and J are TRBV19 and TRBJ1-5, with 10 bases that match TRBD1. V lost 5 bases to trimming and J lost 0 bases; unmatched junction nucleotides: 4. CDR1 is LNHDA, CDR2 SQIVND, per germline (reference sequence). The CDR3 runs 16 residues. CDR3 protein: CASSPRDRGSNQPQHF. CDR3 bases: TGTGCCAGTAGTCCCCGGGACAGGGGTAGCAATCAGCCCCAGCATTTT.

The chain is built from TRBV7-2 and TRBJ1-2, with D possibly matching TRBD1 (5 bases). V lost 5 bases to trimming and J lost 8 bases, with 15 bases between them. The V gene's germline CDR1 is SGHTA and CDR2 FQGNSA. The CDR3 has 13 amino acids. CDR3: CASSGRNNRGYTF. Written as DNA, the CDR3 is TGTGCCAGCAGCGGGCGTAATAACAGGGGCTACACCTTC.

This clone was recorded once. Sequence at one end of the junction differs from germline and may be a read error. The chain recombines TRBV29-1 with TRBJ1-2; unclear D gene. The CDR3 has 12 residues. Germline CDR1 is SQVTM and CDR2 is ANQGSEA. CDR3 in DNA: TGCAGCGTTGAAGATCCACTGCCCTATCTTGGCTTC. It encodes CSVEDPLPYLGF. Full variable domain (rest looked up from reference TRBV29-1 and TRBJ1-2): SAVISQKPSRDICQRGTSLTIQCQVDSQVTMMFWYRQQPGQSLTLIATANQGSEATYESGFVIDKFPISRPNLTFSTLTVSNMSPEDSSIYLCSVEDPLPYLGFGSGTRLTVV.

The count of this clone is one. This rearrangement joins TRBV9 to TRBJ2-4; D is ambiguous. The ends were cut back, 0 bases at V and 1 base at J, with 8 bases in the middle. The CDR3 totals 15 residues. CDR1 and CDR2 (germline): SGDLS, YYNGEE. CDR3 loop: CASSVGSTAKNIQYF. CDR3 coding DNA: TGTGCCAGCAGCGTAGGTAGTACGGCCAAAAACATTCAGTACTTC.